Listed below are T cell receptor beta chains from one sample, sequenced in a study of shared clonotypes between healthy human individuals. Profiling relied on immunoSEQ multiplex PCR, and the TCRdb table lists in-frame clones only, not all of them. The sample includes 950,000 to 1,100,000 clones, 75% to 80% of them seen just once. Sample: memory CD4+ T cells from PBMCs. The receptors shown here come from a man aged 18 to 30 in good health. Some clones in this sample may be carry-over from other donors' samples. Each CDR3 is given without its conserved first and last residue. D genes are given only for firm matches.

cdr3_aa,v_call,d_call,j_call
ASSLDGPGELF,TRBV11-2,-,TRBJ2-2
ASSDPDVPLGGYT,TRBV10-2,-,TRBJ1-2
ASSSVANEKLF,TRBV6-1,-,TRBJ1-4
ASSDRVGGNQPQH,TRBV6-1,-,TRBJ1-5
ASSRTSGRSYNEQF,TRBV5-8,TRBD2,TRBJ2-1
ASSLGGAHSYNEQF,TRBV5-4,-,TRBJ2-1
ASSLGKGNLYNEQF,TRBV11-2,-,TRBJ2-1
ASSLANYGYT,TRBV28,-,TRBJ1-2
ASSAQSRNQPQH,TRBV27,-,TRBJ1-5
ASSSPSGRVTGELF,TRBV11-2,TRBD2,TRBJ2-2
ASKKGANTGELF,TRBV19,-,TRBJ2-2
ASSLSSQETQY,TRBV5-1,-,TRBJ2-5
ASSRSGGNQPQH,TRBV6-5,-,TRBJ1-5
ASSSDRGDGYT,TRBV5-8,TRBD1,TRBJ1-2
ASSLQGQSYEQY,TRBV5-1,-,TRBJ2-7
ASSRATSGRVTDTQY,TRBV28,TRBD2,TRBJ2-3
AWSVTGANVLT,TRBV30,-,TRBJ2-6
ASSPILRPEGGLHEQY,TRBV28,TRBD2,TRBJ2-7
ASSLVLGTSVTDTQY,TRBV5-8,TRBD2,TRBJ2-3
ASSRDRGNGELF,TRBV7-3,TRBD1,TRBJ2-2
ASRFITNTEAF,TRBV7-9,-,TRBJ1-1
ASSFGDSGNTIY,TRBV13,-,TRBJ1-3
ASSESSGSYNEQF,TRBV10-1,TRBD2,TRBJ2-1
ASSVQAGSEQY,TRBV9,TRBD2,TRBJ2-7
ASSPLAGGSYEQY,TRBV5-1,TRBD2,TRBJ2-7
ASSQDFTGHYGYT,TRBV4-2,-,TRBJ1-2
ASSLDPGGNTIY,TRBV5-6,-,TRBJ1-3
SVAGIHYEQY,TRBV29-1,-,TRBJ2-7
ASSLGQTADEQY,TRBV7-3,TRBD1,TRBJ2-7
ASSAGQGTDTQY,TRBV6-1,TRBD1,TRBJ2-3
ASSLEGRGNTGELF,TRBV7-2,-,TRBJ2-2
ASSLRGTSPNEQY,TRBV5-4,TRBD2,TRBJ2-7
ASGGNRDFVETQY,TRBV6-5,-,TRBJ2-5
SVGTGLAGPNEQF,TRBV29-1,TRBD2,TRBJ2-1
ASRARTAEISSYT,TRBV27,-,TRBJ1-2
ASSPFGRSPYEQY,TRBV7-9,-,TRBJ2-7
ASSPIRGLSTDTQY,TRBV9,-,TRBJ2-3
ASISGGVGYGYT,TRBV28,-,TRBJ1-2
ASSGQGGNTEAF,TRBV5-1,TRBD1,TRBJ1-1
ASSPRQTMNEQF,TRBV7-9,-,TRBJ2-1
ASSPLGRTEAF,TRBV7-9,-,TRBJ1-1
ASSQVFGLIDTGELF,TRBV4-3,-,TRBJ2-2
ASSPDTGELF,TRBV7-9,-,TRBJ2-2
AWSDYGYT,TRBV30,-,TRBJ1-2
ASSDRLTETF,TRBV6-4,-,TRBJ1-1
ASSPHHGQTTGELF,TRBV9,-,TRBJ2-2
AWSRGVGETQY,TRBV30,-,TRBJ2-5